This T cell receptor (beta chain) comes out of a study of blood T cell repertoires in COVID-19. Study details: The origin of the acute and convalescent COVID-19 samples was the United States, Italy and Spain. In each case, the material was cDNA or gDNA derived from T cells, B-cell-depleted T cells, or PBMCs.

Germline CDR1 is ENHRY and CDR2 is SYGVKD. J was trimmed by 6 bases and V by 5 bases; bases with no gene match: 10. The CDR3 consists of 15 residues. Study processing details: How many nucleated cells were present was estimated from reference gene primer amplification. The table came from immunoSEQ multiplex PCR; TCRdb's copy has only in-frame clones and leaves some out. D and trimming were read from the DNA, whereas the V and J calls and clone size are those reported in that table. The data hold some 100,000 clones, with 80% to 95% observed a single time. The sequence came from a man between 65 and 85 years old with acute or convalescent COVID-19. V and J are TRBV10-3 and TRBJ1-2, with 9 bases identical to TRBD1. Sequencing used peripheral blood. The CDR3 bases are TGTGCCATCAGTTCAACCGACAGGGGGGGGCATGGCTACACCTTC. This codes for CAISSTDRGGHGYTF.